The rows below give T cell receptor beta chains drawn from one sample of a study of blood T cell repertoires in COVID-19. Sequencing was performed with immunoSEQ multiplex PCR; in TCRdb, only in-frame clones are kept and a portion is missing. This table has fewer than 95,000 clones, approximately 88% appearing once. The sample was peripheral blood. These receptors all come from a man aged 55-75 years with acute or convalescent COVID-19. CDR3s include the opening cysteine and the closing phenylalanine or tryptophan. Each record gives: D gene, clone size, V gene, J gene, CDR3 protein, CDR3 DNA. D genes are given only for firm matches. Only part of the rows carry a size: once, few, many, or a class if the clone is expanded.

d_gene: TRBD1
abundance: once
v_gene: TRBV24-1
j_gene: TRBJ1-4
CDR3aa: CATSDGFRGQSEKLFF
CDR3nt: TGTGCCACCAGTGATGGTTTCAGGGGGCAGAGTGAAAAACTGTTTTTT

d_gene: TRBD2
abundance: .
v_gene: TRBV19
j_gene: TRBJ2-7
CDR3aa: CASSMGLGLYEQYF
CDR3nt: TGTGCCAGTAGTATGGGACTAGGTCTCTACGAGCAGTACTTC

d_gene: TRBD1
abundance: .
v_gene: TRBV9
j_gene: TRBJ2-3
CDR3aa: CASSAPPGQFTDTQYF
CDR3nt: TGTGCCAGCAGCGCCCCTCCGGGACAGTTCACAGATACGCAGTATTTT

d_gene: .
abundance: .
v_gene: TRBV19
j_gene: TRBJ1-2
CDR3aa: CASSIEWTDGYTF
CDR3nt: TGTGCCAGTAGTATAGAATGGACTGATGGCTACACCTTC

d_gene: .
abundance: .
v_gene: TRBV5-6
j_gene: TRBJ1-5
CDR3aa: CASSFQQGAQPQHF
CDR3nt: TGTGCCAGCAGCTTCCAACAGGGAGCTCAGCCCCAGCATTTT

d_gene: TRBD2
abundance: .
v_gene: TRBV5-1
j_gene: TRBJ2-1
CDR3aa: CASSRGTSGGVDEQFF
CDR3nt: TGCGCCAGCAGCCGAGGGACTAGCGGGGGAGTGGATGAGCAGTTCTTC

d_gene: TRBD1
abundance: .
v_gene: TRBV18
j_gene: TRBJ1-1
CDR3aa: CASSQGGITEAFF
CDR3nt: TGTGCCAGCTCGCAGGGGGGCATCACTGAAGCTTTCTTT

d_gene: .
abundance: .
v_gene: TRBV9
j_gene: TRBJ1-4
CDR3aa: CASSVDYPPEGELFF
CDR3nt: TGTGCCAGCAGCGTAGACTACCCGCCAGAAGGAGAACTGTTTTTT

d_gene: TRBD1
abundance: .
v_gene: TRBV7-3
j_gene: TRBJ2-1
CDR3aa: CASRPQPGQEQFF
CDR3nt: TGTGCCAGCAGGCCCCAACCGGGACAGGAGCAGTTCTTC

d_gene: .
abundance: once
v_gene: TRBV5-4
j_gene: TRBJ2-2
CDR3aa: CASSSGRGYTGELFF
CDR3nt: TGTGCCAGCAGCTCTGGCAGGGGTTACACCGGGGAGCTGTTTTTT

d_gene: .
abundance: .
v_gene: TRBV18
j_gene: TRBJ2-7
CDR3aa: CASSEGASYEQYF
CDR3nt: TGTGCCAGCTCCGAAGGGGCAAGCTACGAGCAGTACTTC

d_gene: .
abundance: .
v_gene: TRBV7-8
j_gene: TRBJ2-2
CDR3aa: CASSRQSGELFF
CDR3nt: TGTGCCAGCAGTCGACAGTCCGGGGAGCTGTTTTTT

d_gene: .
abundance: .
v_gene: TRBV6-5
j_gene: TRBJ1-1
CDR3aa: CASSYRGNTEAFF
CDR3nt: TGTGCCAGCAGTTATAGGGGAAACACTGAAGCTTTCTTT

d_gene: .
abundance: .
v_gene: TRBV5-8
j_gene: TRBJ1-3
CDR3aa: CASSPGGVGNTIYF
CDR3nt: TGTGCCAGCAGCCCGGGGGGGGTCGGAAACACCATATATTTT

d_gene: .
abundance: .
v_gene: TRBV2
j_gene: TRBJ1-5
CDR3aa: CASSPNNQPQHF
CDR3nt: TGTGCCAGCAGTCCCAACAATCAGCCCCAGCATTTT

d_gene: .
abundance: .
v_gene: TRBV5-6
j_gene: TRBJ2-3
CDR3aa: CASSLNIWASTDTQYF
CDR3nt: TGTGCCAGCAGCTTGAATATTTGGGCTAGCACAGATACGCAGTATTTT

d_gene: .
abundance: .
v_gene: TRBV7-8
j_gene: TRBJ2-2
CDR3aa: CASSFPDGGGSTGELFF
CDR3nt: TGTGCCAGCAGCTTCCCGGATGGGGGAGGAAGCACCGGGGAGCTGTTTTTT

d_gene: .
abundance: .
v_gene: TRBV5-1
j_gene: TRBJ2-1
CDR3aa: CASSLGTPNEQFF
CDR3nt: TGCGCCAGCAGCTTGGGGACACCAAATGAGCAGTTCTTC

d_gene: .
abundance: .
v_gene: TRBV14
j_gene: TRBJ1-2
CDR3aa: CASSQAGISYGYTF
CDR3nt: TGTGCCAGCAGCCAGGCGGGGATCAGCTATGGCTACACCTTC

d_gene: TRBD1
abundance: .
v_gene: TRBV6-5
j_gene: TRBJ2-2
CDR3aa: CASSYFTQGASGELFF
CDR3nt: TGTGCCAGCAGTTACTTTACTCAGGGGGCGTCCGGGGAGCTGTTTTTT

d_gene: .
abundance: .
v_gene: TRBV5-6
j_gene: TRBJ1-3
CDR3aa: CASSFRGFSGNTIYF
CDR3nt: TGTGCCAGCAGCTTCAGGGGTTTCTCTGGAAACACCATATATTTT

d_gene: TRBD2
abundance: .
v_gene: TRBV6-5
j_gene: TRBJ2-1
CDR3aa: CASNLLAGVSNEQFF
CDR3nt: TGTGCCAGCAACCTCCTAGCGGGAGTTTCAAATGAGCAGTTCTTC

d_gene: .
abundance: .
v_gene: TRBV7-9
j_gene: TRBJ1-6
CDR3aa: CASSPIDSPLHF
CDR3nt: TGTGCCAGCAGTCCAATAGATTCACCCCTCCACTTT

d_gene: TRBD1
abundance: .
v_gene: TRBV10-3
j_gene: TRBJ1-2
CDR3aa: CAIRAAGTVNYGYTF
CDR3nt: TGTGCCATCAGAGCGGCCGGGACAGTTAACTATGGCTACACCTTC

d_gene: .
abundance: few
v_gene: TRBV5-1
j_gene: TRBJ1-1
CDR3aa: CASSLAGQENTEAFF
CDR3nt: TGCGCCAGCAGCTTGGCAGGGCAGGAGAACACTGAAGCTTTCTTT

d_gene: TRBD1
abundance: .
v_gene: TRBV10-1
j_gene: TRBJ2-5
CDR3aa: CASSDHRDSQETQYF
CDR3nt: TGCGCCAGCAGCGACCACCGGGACAGCCAAGAGACCCAGTACTTC

d_gene: TRBD1
abundance: few
v_gene: TRBV19
j_gene: TRBJ1-2
CDR3aa: CASTGTGVGYTF
CDR3nt: TGTGCCAGTACCGGGACAGGGGTAGGCTACACCTTC

d_gene: TRBD1
abundance: .
v_gene: TRBV6-5
j_gene: TRBJ1-3
CDR3aa: CASSTGVEGNTIYF
CDR3nt: TGTGCCAGCAGCACAGGGGTGGAAGGAAACACCATATATTTT

d_gene: TRBD1
abundance: .
v_gene: TRBV19
j_gene: TRBJ2-2
CDR3aa: CAGREGARRGELFF
CDR3nt: TGTGCCGGAAGAGAGGGGGCTCGTAGAGGGGAGCTGTTTTTT

d_gene: TRBD1
abundance: .
v_gene: TRBV19
j_gene: TRBJ2-7
CDR3aa: CASSINRGLEVNEQYF
CDR3nt: TGTGCCAGTAGTATCAACAGGGGGCTAGAGGTGAACGAGCAGTACTTC

d_gene: .
abundance: .
v_gene: TRBV7-7
j_gene: TRBJ2-3
CDR3aa: CASSLGRGTDTQYF
CDR3nt: TGTGCCAGCAGCTTAGGCCGGGGCACAGATACGCAGTATTTT

d_gene: TRBD1
abundance: .
v_gene: TRBV11-2
j_gene: TRBJ1-2
CDR3aa: CASRGQANYGYTF
CDR3nt: TGTGCCAGCAGGGGACAGGCTAACTATGGCTACACCTTC

d_gene: .
abundance: .
v_gene: TRBV10-3
j_gene: TRBJ1-5
CDR3aa: CAISGESTQPQHF
CDR3nt: TGTGCCATCAGTGGGGAGTCGACCCAGCCCCAGCATTTT

d_gene: TRBD1
abundance: .
v_gene: TRBV19
j_gene: TRBJ1-1
CDR3aa: CASSVLPGQVNTEAFF
CDR3nt: TGTGCCAGTAGTGTCCTACCGGGACAGGTGAACACTGAAGCTTTCTTT

d_gene: .
abundance: once
v_gene: TRBV2
j_gene: TRBJ1-5
CDR3aa: CASRAAYSNQPQHF
CDR3nt: TGTGCCAGCAGAGCGGCTTATAGCAATCAGCCCCAGCATTTT

d_gene: .
abundance: .
v_gene: TRBV6-5
j_gene: TRBJ1-1
CDR3aa: CASREHLATEAFF
CDR3nt: TGTGCCAGCAGGGAGCACTTGGCCACTGAAGCTTTCTTT

d_gene: .
abundance: .
v_gene: TRBV4-1
j_gene: TRBJ1-4
CDR3aa: CASSHPVGGTGEKLFF
CDR3nt: TGCGCCAGCAGCCATCCCGTTGGGGGCACGGGGGAAAAACTGTTTTTT

d_gene: .
abundance: .
v_gene: TRBV11-1
j_gene: TRBJ2-5
CDR3aa: CASSLVRETQYF
CDR3nt: TGTGCCAGCAGCTTAGTTCGAGAGACCCAGTACTTC

d_gene: .
abundance: .
v_gene: TRBV9
j_gene: TRBJ2-1
CDR3aa: CASSVAQGLNEQFF
CDR3nt: TGTGCCAGCAGCGTAGCGCAGGGTCTTAATGAGCAGTTCTTC

d_gene: .
abundance: .
v_gene: TRBV23-1
j_gene: TRBJ1-5
CDR3aa: CASSQTDPGNQPQHF
CDR3nt: TGCGCCAGCAGTCAGACAGACCCCGGGAATCAGCCCCAGCATTTT

d_gene: .
abundance: .
v_gene: TRBV7-6
j_gene: TRBJ2-5
CDR3aa: CASSPRQGRGGGETQYF
CDR3nt: TGTGCCAGCAGCCCCCGACAGGGGCGCGGGGGAGGCGAGACCCAGTACTTC

d_gene: .
abundance: .
v_gene: TRBV5-6
j_gene: TRBJ2-2
CDR3aa: CASSLYGSAGELFF
CDR3nt: TGTGCCAGCAGCTTGTACGGGAGCGCCGGGGAGCTGTTTTTT

d_gene: TRBD2
abundance: .
v_gene: TRBV24-1
j_gene: TRBJ2-3
CDR3aa: CATSDPGLLSTDTQYF
CDR3nt: TGTGCCACCAGTGACCCGGGACTACTCAGCACAGATACGCAGTATTTT

d_gene: TRBD1
abundance: .
v_gene: TRBV19
j_gene: TRBJ1-2
CDR3aa: CASSPGSGQGAFSFGYTF
CDR3nt: TGTGCCAGTAGTCCGGGCTCGGGACAGGGGGCGTTTAGTTTTGGCTACACCTTC

d_gene: .
abundance: .
v_gene: TRBV5-1
j_gene: TRBJ2-5
CDR3aa: CASSETRTYQETQYF
CDR3nt: TGCGCCAGCAGCGAAACCCGGACTTACCAAGAGACCCAGTACTTC

d_gene: .
abundance: once
v_gene: TRBV19
j_gene: TRBJ1-5
CDR3aa: CASSISGNSNQPQHF
CDR3nt: TGTGCCAGTAGTATCTCAGGGAATAGCAATCAGCCCCAGCATTTT

d_gene: .
abundance: .
v_gene: TRBV15
j_gene: TRBJ2-7
CDR3aa: CATSRVGTYEQYF
CDR3nt: TGTGCCACCAGCAGGGTCGGGACCTACGAGCAGTACTTC

d_gene: TRBD2
abundance: once
v_gene: TRBV9
j_gene: TRBJ2-3
CDR3aa: CASSGLAASTDTQYF
CDR3nt: TGTGCCAGCAGCGGACTAGCGGCTAGCACAGATACGCAGTATTTT

d_gene: TRBD1
abundance: .
v_gene: TRBV9
j_gene: TRBJ1-2
CDR3aa: CASSSRDRYGYTF
CDR3nt: TGTGCCAGCAGCTCGCGGGACAGGTATGGCTACACCTTC

d_gene: TRBD2
abundance: .
v_gene: TRBV7-6
j_gene: TRBJ2-5
CDR3aa: CASSLVEREGPETQYF
CDR3nt: TGTGCCAGCAGCTTAGTAGAGCGGGAGGGGCCAGAGACCCAGTACTTC

d_gene: TRBD1
abundance: .
v_gene: TRBV19
j_gene: TRBJ1-1
CDR3aa: CASSNPPGQGAGNTEAFF
CDR3nt: TGTGCCAGTAGTAACCCCCCGGGACAGGGGGCCGGGAACACTGAAGCTTTCTTT

d_gene: .
abundance: .
v_gene: TRBV9
j_gene: TRBJ2-3
CDR3aa: CASSPLTGGTDTQYF
CDR3nt: TGTGCCAGCAGCCCTCTGACGGGCGGGACAGATACGCAGTATTTT

d_gene: .
abundance: .
v_gene: TRBV27
j_gene: TRBJ2-7
CDR3aa: CASSSQTAYEQYF
CDR3nt: TGTGCCAGCAGTTCCCAGACAGCCTACGAGCAGTACTTC

d_gene: TRBD1
abundance: .
v_gene: TRBV5-6
j_gene: TRBJ1-2
CDR3aa: CASSQDRVGYGYTF
CDR3nt: TGTGCCAGCAGTCAGGACAGGGTAGGGTATGGCTACACCTTC